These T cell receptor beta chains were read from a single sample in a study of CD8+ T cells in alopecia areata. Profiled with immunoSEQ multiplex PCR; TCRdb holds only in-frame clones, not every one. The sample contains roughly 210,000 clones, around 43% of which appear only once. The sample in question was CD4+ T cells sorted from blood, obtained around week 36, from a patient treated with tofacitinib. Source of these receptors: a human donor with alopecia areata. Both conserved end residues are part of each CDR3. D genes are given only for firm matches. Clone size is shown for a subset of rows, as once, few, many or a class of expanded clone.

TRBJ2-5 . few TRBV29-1 CSVEKRQEGSQYF TGCAGCGTTGAAAAAAGACAGGAGGGGTCCCAGTACTTC
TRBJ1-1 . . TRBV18 CASSPGVQLHTEAFF TGTGCCAGCTCACCCGGGGTACAGCTGCACACTGAAGCTTTCTTT
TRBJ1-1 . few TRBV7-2 CASSLDPGVGTTEAFF TGTGCCAGCAGCTTAGATCCGGGAGTAGGTACCACTGAAGCTTTCTTT
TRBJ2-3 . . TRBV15 CATSRDSGFRTDTQYF TGTGCCACCAGCAGAGATTCAGGATTTCGCACAGATACGCAGTATTTT
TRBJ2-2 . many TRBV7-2 CASSSGSNTGELFF TGTGCCAGCAGCTCCGGGAGTAACACCGGGGAGCTGTTTTTT
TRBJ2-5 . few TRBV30 CAWELLETQYF TGTGCCTGGGAGCTTTTGGAGACCCAGTACTTC
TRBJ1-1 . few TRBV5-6 CASSLDGSWTEAFF TGTGCCAGCAGCTTGGACGGGAGTTGGACTGAAGCTTTCTTT
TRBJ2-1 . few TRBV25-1 CASRTAGQPFNEQFF TGTGCCAGCAGAACCGCGGGACAGCCTTTCAATGAGCAGTTCTTC
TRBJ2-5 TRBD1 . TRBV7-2 CAGNTGGETQYF TGTGCAGGGAATACAGGGGGGGAGACCCAGTACTTC
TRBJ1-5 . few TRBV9 CASSPGWSRQPQHF TGTGCCAGCAGCCCCGGGTGGAGTCGACAGCCCCAGCATTTT
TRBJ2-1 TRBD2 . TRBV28 CASSFMGRDEQFF TGTGCCAGCAGTTTCATGGGGAGGGATGAGCAGTTCTTC
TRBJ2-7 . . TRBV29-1 CSAEGWGEQYF TGCAGCGCCGAGGGCTGGGGTGAGCAGTACTTC
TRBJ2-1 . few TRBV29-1 CSGHSGVGWNEQFF TGCAGCGGCCACAGTGGGGTGGGTTGGAATGAGCAGTTCTTC
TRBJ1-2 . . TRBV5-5 CASSPRPGYGYTF TGTGCCAGCAGCCCCCGTCCGGGCTATGGCTACACCTTC
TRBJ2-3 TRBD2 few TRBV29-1 CSVPTSGRTDTQYF TGCAGCGTGCCAACTAGCGGGAGAACAGATACGCAGTATTTT
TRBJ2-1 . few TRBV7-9 CASSLAGANEQFF TGTGCCAGCAGCTTAGCGGGAGCTAATGAGCAGTTCTTC
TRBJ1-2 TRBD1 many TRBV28 CASSGRDRPTGGYTF TGTGCCAGCAGTGGCCGGGACAGGCCCACCGGGGGCTACACCTTC
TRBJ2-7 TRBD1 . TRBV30 CAWSVQTGDEQYF TGTGCCTGGAGTGTACAGACAGGGGACGAGCAGTACTTC
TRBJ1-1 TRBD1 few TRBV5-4 CASSPSSRDREAFF TGTGCCAGCAGCCCGTCTAGTCGGGACAGAGAAGCTTTCTTT
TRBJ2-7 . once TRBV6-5 CASSARMGGYEQYF TGTGCCAGCAGCGCTCGGATGGGCGGCTACGAGCAGTACTTC
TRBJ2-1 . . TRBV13 CASSGRGYNEQFF TGTGCCAGCAGCGGCCGGGGCTACAATGAGCAGTTCTTC
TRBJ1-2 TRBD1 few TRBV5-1 CASSTEDRVDGYTF TGCGCCAGCAGCACAGAAGACAGGGTGGATGGCTACACCTTC
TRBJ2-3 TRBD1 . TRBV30 CAWSVWDRATDTQYF TGTGCCTGGAGTGTATGGGACAGGGCGACAGATACGCAGTATTTT
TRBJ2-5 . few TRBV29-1 CSVARGGAGAQETQYF TGCAGCGTCGCCCGGGGTGGGGCGGGGGCCCAAGAGACCCAGTACTTC
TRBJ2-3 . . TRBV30 CAWSVWLASTDTQYF TGTGCCTGGAGTGTCTGGCTAGCGAGCACAGATACGCAGTATTTT
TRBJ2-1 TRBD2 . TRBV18 CASSPRGLAVYNEQFF TGTGCCAGCTCACCACGGGGACTAGCAGTATACAATGAGCAGTTCTTC
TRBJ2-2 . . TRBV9 CASSVVQNTGELFF TGTGCCAGCAGCGTAGTACAAAACACCGGGGAGCTGTTTTTT
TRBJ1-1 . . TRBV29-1 CSVVRDMNTEAFF TGCAGCGTTGTTCGGGATATGAACACTGAAGCTTTCTTT
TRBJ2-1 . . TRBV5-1 CASSLAGEQFF TGCGCCAGCAGCTTGGCTGGGGAGCAGTTCTTC
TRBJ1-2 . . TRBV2 CALTGRNYGYTF TGTGCCTTAACTGGCAGAAACTATGGCTACACCTTC
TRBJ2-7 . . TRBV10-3 CAISYGSSYEQYF TGTGCCATCAGCTACGGGTCATCCTACGAGCAGTACTTC
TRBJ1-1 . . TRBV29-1 CSVGLGANTEAFF TGCAGCGTTGGGCTAGGGGCGAACACTGAAGCTTTCTTT
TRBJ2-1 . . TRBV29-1 CSVVRGNSYNEQFF TGCAGCGTTGTGAGGGGCAACTCCTACAATGAGCAGTTCTTC
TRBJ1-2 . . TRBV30 CAWSVPGGGYTF TGTGCCTGGAGTGTACCGGGAGGTGGCTACACCTTC
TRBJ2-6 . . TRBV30 CAWSVTRQSSGANVLTF TGTGCCTGGAGTGTGACGAGACAGAGCTCTGGGGCCAACGTCCTGACTTTC
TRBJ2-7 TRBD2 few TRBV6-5 CASSRLAGEGEQYF TGTGCCAGCAGCCGACTAGCGGGAGAGGGTGAGCAGTACTTC
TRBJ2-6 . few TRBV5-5 CASSLEPQPSGANVLTF TGTGCCAGCAGCTTGGAGCCACAACCCTCTGGGGCCAACGTCCTGACTTTC
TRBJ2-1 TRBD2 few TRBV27 CASSFVLAGGHEQFF TGTGCCAGCAGTTTTGTACTAGCGGGAGGGCATGAGCAGTTCTTC
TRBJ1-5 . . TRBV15 CATSRGLDQPQHF TGTGCCACCAGCAGAGGTCTCGATCAGCCCCAGCATTTT
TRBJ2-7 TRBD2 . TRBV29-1 CSWHAVRTSGRPRRGGVYEQYF TGCAGCTGGCACGCTGTAAGGACTAGCGGGAGACCTAGGAGGGGGGGTGTCTACGAGCAGTACTTC
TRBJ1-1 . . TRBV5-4 CASSSETALNTEAFF TGTGCCAGCAGCTCCGAGACAGCCCTGAACACTGAAGCTTTCTTT
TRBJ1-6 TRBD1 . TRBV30 CAWSEGQAEALHF TGTGCCTGGAGTGAAGGACAGGCTGAGGCCCTCCACTTT
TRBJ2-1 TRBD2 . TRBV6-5 CASKKREGLNEQFF TGTGCCAGCAAGAAGCGGGAGGGGCTCAATGAGCAGTTCTTC
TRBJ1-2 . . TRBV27 CASSLSPRGNYGYTF TGTGCCAGCAGTTTATCTCCCCGAGGGAACTATGGCTACACCTTC
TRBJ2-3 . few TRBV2 CASKGESYTQYF TGTGCCAGCAAAGGGGAGAGCTATACGCAGTATTTT
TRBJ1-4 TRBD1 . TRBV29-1 CSARGTGENEKLFF TGCAGCGCCCGCGGGACAGGGGAAAATGAAAAACTGTTTTTT
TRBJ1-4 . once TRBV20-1 CSARFEKLFF TGCAGTGCTAGATTTGAAAAACTGTTTTTT
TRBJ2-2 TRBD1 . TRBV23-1 CASTVNGQGTGELFF TGCGCCAGCACCGTGAATGGACAGGGCACCGGGGAGCTGTTTTTT